The 7 T cell receptor beta chains presented below share a single source sample, sequenced in a study of neoadjuvant anti-PD-1 for oral cavity cancer. Profiling relied on immunoSEQ multiplex PCR, and the TCRdb table lists in-frame clones only, not all of them. The repertoire holds about 72,000 clones, with around four fifths as singletons. The material sequenced was PBMCs, taken before nivolumab (anti-PD-1) treatment. These receptors originate from a person between 40 and 85 years old with oral cavity squamous cell carcinoma.

In this sample, this clone is medium-sized. The genes are TRBV7-9 and TRBJ1-5; possibly TRBD1 for D (5 bases). The CDR3 loop spans 15 amino acids. Trimming took 9 bases from V and 2 from J, leaving 17 bases between them. The germline V gene encodes CDR1 SEHNR and CDR2 FQNEAQ (reference sequence). DNA of the CDR3: TGTGCCAGATCGGGCCGGGGGAATGGCAATCAGCCCCAGCATTTT. This gives the protein CARSGRGNGNQPQHF.

The chain combines TRBV5-1 with TRBJ1-4, with TRBD1 matching 9 bases. The CDR3 has 15 residues. V lost 4 bases to trimming and J lost 7 bases; unmatched junction nucleotides: 8. The germline V gene encodes CDR1 SGHRS and CDR2 YFSETQ. CDR3: CASSPGTGPSEKLFF. The DNA of the CDR3 is TGCGCCAGCAGCCCCGGGACAGGGCCGAGTGAAAAACTGTTTTTT.

J is TRBJ2-7 and V is TRBV5-1; no clear D gene. Trimming cost V 4 bases and J 0 bases, with 2 bases left between them. The CDR3 has 11 residues. Germline CDR1 SGHRS, CDR2 YFSETQ. CDR3 sequence: CASSASYEQYF. The CDR3 DNA reads as TGCGCCAGCAGCGCCTCCTACGAGCAGTACTTC.

The rearrangement links TRBV30 to TRBJ2-5, with 11 bases lining up with TRBD1. This CDR3 region has 13 residues. Trimming cost V 4 bases and J 4 bases; bases outside gene matches: 2. The germline CDR1 and CDR2 sequences are GTSNPN and SVGIG (reference sequence). The CDR3 here is CAWTGTGGETQYF. CDR3 bases: TGTGCCTGGACTGGGACAGGGGGAGAGACCCAGTACTTC.

This clone was seen once. The chain couples TRBV7-8 to TRBJ2-7; D may be TRBD2 (5 bases). The V gene lost 1 base and the J gene lost 3 bases, with 10 bases spanning the gap. CDR1 is SGHVS, CDR2 FQNEAQ, per germline. This CDR3 has 14 residues. The CDR3 sequence is CASSLVAAGYEQYF. The CDR3 region has the DNA TGTGCCAGCAGCTTAGTTGCTGCGGGCTACGAGCAGTACTTC.

This rearrangement joins TRBV27 to TRBJ1-6; 8 bases are shared with TRBD1. The V gene end was trimmed by 5 bases and the J gene end by 8 bases; junction bases not matched to a gene: 14. Per the germline V gene, CDR1 is MNHEY and CDR2 is SMNVEV (reference sequence). The CDR3 spans 17 residues. CDR3 DNA: TGTGCCAGCAGTCAGCGACAGGGGAGAGGTTTGGATTCACCCCTCCACTTT. Its protein product is CASSQRQGRGLDSPLHF.

This clone was observed a single time. The V gene is TRBV6-6, the J gene TRBJ1-1, with D tentatively TRBD1 (5 bases). Germline CDR1 and CDR2: MNHNY and SVGAGI (reference sequence). The V end lost 10 bases, the J end lost 5 bases, and 14 bases lay between the germline ends. This CDR3 has 12 amino acids. The CDR3 reads CATRRGGTEAFF. CDR3 bases: TGTGCCACCCGACGGGGGGGGACTGAAGCTTTCTTT.